This T cell receptor beta chain was obtained from a study of human T cells and chemical hapten exposure. Overall study results and limits: There were significantly more large CDR3 similarity clusters among expanded TCRs than among controls. The presence of alopecia in the donors means their immune response may differ from healthy people's.

Time point reported: patch test 3, about 24 weeks after DPC sensitization. Documented treatment: therapeutic diphenylcyclopropenone sensitization with weekly scalp DPC. Notes on this clonotype: Its antigen is not identified.

V dropped 6 bases and J dropped 2 bases, with 15 bases sitting between them. The CDR3 spans 15 residues. TCRdb re-called the RACE reads through MiXCR, storing one row per CDR3 protein. Of some 180,000 distinct CDR3 sequences listed, more than 20% are singletons. The sequences come from whole blood, collected in connection with sensitization to the hapten diphenylcyclopropenone (DPC). The receptor was isolated from a woman between 40 and 50 years old with alopecia areata. Some clones in this sample may be carry-over from other donors' samples. The chain is built from TRBV12-3 or TRBV12-4 and TRBJ2-3; D unresolved. The CDR3 DNA is TGTGCCAGCAGCTCCGGCGTACGGGTCACAGATACGCAGTATTTT. Amino acids: CASSSGVRVTDTQYF.